This TCR beta chain stems from a study of cytomegalovirus exposure and HLA in healthy donors. The PCR had 60 Vbeta and 13 Jbeta primers. Sequenced by immunoSEQ multiplex PCR; TCRdb stores in-frame clones only, minus some. The sample has approximately 140,000 clones; approximately 78% are singletons. The V end lost 1 base, the J end lost 2 bases, and 11 bases lay between the germline ends. The germline CDR1 and CDR2 sequences are MGHRA and YSYEKL. The CDR3 extends over 15 amino acids. The receptor was isolated from a middle-aged woman in good health and CMV-seropositive. The specimen was PBMCs. V and J are TRBV4-1 and TRBJ1-2; D not certain. CDR3 bases: TGCGCCAGCAGCCAAGCGTCGGTTACCAACTATGGCTACACCTTC. Its translation is CASSQASVTNYGYTF.